This TCR beta chain was retrieved from a study of T-cell reconstitution after alpha-beta-depleted transplantation in children. A note on this clonotype: Its antigen is currently unknown. Mismatch with germline at one junction end may stem from a read error.

Molecular barcoding with unique molecular identifiers was used for the TCRbeta library. Using its own MiXCR run on the PCR reads, TCRdb lists one record per CDR3 protein. Seen here are hundreds of thousands of distinct CDR3 sequences, over 10% observed once, and the top ten hold 2% to 2.5%. Findings and limits, study-wide: It was newly produced T cells that mostly accounted for T-cell counts and diversity one year after transplant. At around two months after transplant, the alpha-beta T cells were reportedly derived from several hundred expanded clones that came from non-depleted graft cells.

The CDR3 length is 14 residues. Germline V gene lookup returns CDR1 SSHAT and CDR2 FNYEAQ (reference sequence). This TCR was sampled from a male patient aged 10 to 17 who had a stem cell transplant for acute myeloid leukemia, so the T cells may come from the graft donor. The chain joins TRBV7-7 to TRBJ2-5; TRBD2 is a possible D gene (5 bases). Source: PBMCs, mostly from graft donor cells, taken 360 days after TCRalphabeta/CD19-depleted stem cell transplant. The chain's CDR3 is CASSIGLVGETQYF. CDR3 in DNA: TGTGCTAGCAGCATCGGACTGGTGGGAGAGACCCAGTACTTC.